This entry describes one T cell receptor (beta chain). The specificity of this receptor is unknown. Base qualities are not at hand, and no much larger clone is one base apart. CD8 naive samples were CD45RO-negative cells positively selected for CCR7, giving a CD45RA+CCR7+ population that excluded TemRA cells. The donors were healthy, HIV-negative adults with no recently reported acute infections or vaccinations. Every donor was a Caucasian adult living in Nashville, Tennessee, USA. Blood was obtained by leukapheresis, after which PBMCs were separated by Ficoll-Histopaque density gradient centrifugation and cryopreserved in liquid nitrogen vapor phase. Analytical flow cytometry was used to check the purity and quantity of each magnetically sorted T cell population. Genomic DNA was isolated from each sorted fraction and quantified by UV absorbance on a Nanodrop 2000c. The data belong to a study of shared clonotypes between healthy human individuals (dated by TCRdb to the early 2020s). Regarding the study in general: The cohort included a few men and a couple of women between 18 and 49 years of age. For each donor, three plates each were used for CD4 naive and CD4 memory, two plates were used for CD8 naive, and one plate was used for CD8 memory. The study deeply sequenced blood TCR repertoires of about 5 healthy adults to estimate repertoire size and the extent of clonotype sharing between individuals. Different laboratories and diverse techniques were used to prepare libraries and sequence TCR repertoires, to increase sequencing depth and limit assay-specific biases. Per donor, leukapheresis produced somewhere between about 0.85 and 10 billion PBMCs. The investigation overall reported the following: Only blood was sampled, and tissue TCR repertoires likely differ from those in blood. Rarefaction of sorted-subset datasets indicated incomplete sequencing despite the large sequencing depth. Compared with non-shared clonotypes, clonotypes shared by all four sorted-subset donors had higher generation probabilities. About 4.5% of naive CD4, approximately 3.7% of naive CD8, approximately 2% of memory CD4, and about 0.4% of memory CD8 clonotypes were shared across a handful of donors. Pairwise subsampling indicated that sequencing depth was expected to affect the degree of clonotype sharing among donors. The small number of donors limited the genetic and exposure-history diversity represented. Naive subsets generally had larger estimated clonotype richness than memory subsets.

The CDR3 sequence holds 15 residues, the cysteine and phenylalanine included. Solely the CDR3 DNA is kept, with 45 bases framed from the first base. According to the germline V gene, CDR1 reads MNHEY and CDR2 reads SVGAGI. V is cut by 6 bases and J by 4 bases, and the space between the germline ends is 15 bases. Using the deep immunoSEQ assay, TCR CDR3 regions were amplified from genomic DNA by multiplex PCR. Extracted genomic DNA from each cell subset was distributed evenly across all wells of several immunoSEQ 96-well plates, and each plate was treated as a replicate. For sorted subsets, roughly 200 ng of genomic DNA, equivalent to some 33,000 T cell genomes, went into each replicate PCR. Purified libraries were quantified with a Qubit 3.0 fluorometer, sized on a Bioanalyzer 2100, and re-quantified with the KAPA Library Quantification kit. Every immunoSEQ 96-well plate was sequenced on a separate single-read 150-cycle Illumina NextSeq 550 flow cell. In the original analysis: Because the immunoSEQ output held only junctional sequences and lacked quality scores, the filtering could not match the filtering applied to full-length reads. To assign V/J genes and CDR3, sequences were annotated using PyIR, a Python wrapper for IgBLAST v1.9, with IMGT germline references. Any read was removed if the V/J assignment was weak (E-value above 1e-6), the CDR3 was missing, or the read contained stop codons, out-of-frame junctions, or ambiguous translated residues. V3J clonotypes were defined by identical inferred V gene, J gene, and CDR3 amino acid sequence. Percentage overlap between repertoires was calculated by dividing the number of shared unique clonotypes by the size of the smaller repertoire. Repertoire richness was assessed with RTK rarefaction, the Chao1 estimator, and Recon v2.1 estimates of unobserved clonotypes. Generation probabilities for all TCRbeta clonotypes obtained by the gDNA method from a handful of donors were computed using OLGA. TCRdb stores this immuneACCESS table with in-frame sequences only. Part of the clones is absent; in the studies checked, under half of the shortfall reflects unresolved V genes, and no reason is known for the rest. V and J calls and clone size are copied from that table; D and trimming were computed from the DNA. This sample has around 1,900,000 clones in its table, and around 93% of those were observed once. The top ten hold more than 1.5% of the sample.

The chain couples TRBV6-5 to TRBJ1-4; the D segment cannot be called with confidence. Material: naive CD8+ T cells from PBMCs. This specimen's cell subset or site label, per the study, means: CD45RA+CCR7+. The receptor was isolated from a man aged 18 to 30 in good health. Some clones in this sample may be carry-over from other donors' samples. The CDR3 in this case is CASRPQPGNNEKLFF. The bases are TGTGCCAGCAGACCACAGCCGGGGAATAATGAAAAACTGTTTTTT.